A selection of T cell receptor beta chains follows, all from one sample in a study of blood T cell repertoires in COVID-19. Sequenced by immunoSEQ multiplex PCR; TCRdb stores in-frame clones only, minus some. The table shows 150,000 to 200,000 clones, with about 88% occurring only once. The sequencing input was peripheral blood. Receptors were obtained from a man younger than 30 with acute or convalescent COVID-19. The CDR3 runs from the conserved cysteine through the conserved F or W. Each record gives: D gene, clone size, V gene, J gene, CDR3 protein, CDR3 DNA. The D gene is left open where the match is weak. A row's size may be missing; if present it is once, few, many or a size class.

-	-	TRBV12-3/TRBV12-4	TRBJ1-1	CASSRDSSEAFF	TGTGCCAGCAGCCGCGATAGCTCTGAAGCTTTCTTT
-	-	TRBV6-2/TRBV6-3	TRBJ2-7	CASSTTSRGTIYEQYF	TGTGCCAGCAGTACGACATCGCGGGGGACAATCTACGAGCAGTACTTC
-	-	TRBV25-1	TRBJ1-1	CVSGRGSWAFF	TGTGTCAGCGGTCGAGGGAGTTGGGCTTTCTTT
TRBD1	-	TRBV7-7	TRBJ1-5	CASSFHLQTGTGGELQPQHF	TGTGCCAGCAGTTTCCACCTACAAACCGGGACAGGGGGCGAATTGCAGCCCCAGCATTTT
-	-	TRBV28	TRBJ2-1	CASSFMGASLNEQFF	TGTGCCAGCAGTTTCATGGGGGCTTCGCTCAATGAGCAGTTCTTC
TRBD2	-	TRBV7-2	TRBJ2-7	CASSPYSGGEQYF	TGTGCCAGCAGCCCATATAGCGGGGGCGAGCAGTACTTC
TRBD2	-	TRBV5-8	TRBJ2-7	CASSWAGGAYEQYF	TGTGCCAGCAGCTGGGCGGGAGGAGCCTACGAGCAGTACTTC
TRBD1	-	TRBV2	TRBJ2-3	CASRNDRGRTDTQYF	TGTGCCAGCAGGAACGACAGGGGACGAACAGATACGCAGTATTTT
-	-	TRBV12-3/TRBV12-4	TRBJ1-3	CASSHFRYTIYF	TGTGCCAGCAGTCACTTCCGATACACCATATATTTT
-	-	TRBV5-6	TRBJ2-2	CASSLDWALPNTGELFF	TGTGCCAGCAGCTTGGATTGGGCGCTCCCGAACACCGGGGAGCTGTTTTTT
-	-	TRBV5-1	TRBJ1-2	CASSADGSYGYTF	TGCGCCAGCAGCGCTGACGGGTCCTATGGCTACACCTTC
-	once	TRBV9	TRBJ1-3	CASSTEGLENTIYF	TGTGCCAGCAGTACAGAGGGACTCGAAAACACCATATATTTT
-	-	TRBV18	TRBJ1-2	CASSPPPRDGYTF	TGTGCCAGCTCACCACCTCCCAGGGATGGCTACACCTTC
-	-	TRBV6-1	TRBJ2-3	CASSETETDTQYF	TGTGCCAGCAGTGAAACGGAGACAGATACGCAGTATTTT
-	-	TRBV4-1	TRBJ1-2	CASSLPGTNYGYTF	TGCGCCAGCAGTTTACCGGGAACTAACTATGGCTACACCTTC
-	once	TRBV18	TRBJ1-1	CASSPYEIRGRGTEAFF	TGTGCCAGCTCACCGTACGAAATCAGGGGAAGAGGGACTGAAGCTTTCTTT
TRBD1	few	TRBV2	TRBJ1-5	CASRTGSNQPQHF	TGTGCCAGCCGGACAGGGAGCAATCAGCCCCAGCATTTT
TRBD1	-	TRBV4-2	TRBJ2-5	CASSQSTGVGETQYF	TGTGCCAGCAGCCAATCGACAGGGGTGGGGGAGACCCAGTACTTC
-	-	TRBV7-2	TRBJ2-3	CASSSPIIPDTQYF	TGTGCCAGCAGCTCCCCTATCATTCCAGATACGCAGTATTTT
-	-	TRBV9	TRBJ2-1	CASSTRTNVAGHEQFF	TGTGCCAGCAGCACCCGGACCAACGTTGCGGGACATGAGCAGTTCTTC
-	-	TRBV25-1	TRBJ2-7	CASSPGRFFSYEQYF	TGTGCCAGCAGCCCCGGGAGATTTTTCTCCTACGAGCAGTACTTC
-	-	TRBV20-1	TRBJ1-1	CSAREYTEAFF	TGCAGTGCTCGGGAGTACACTGAAGCTTTCTTT
-	-	TRBV19	TRBJ1-1	CASSSGVETEAFF	TGTGCCAGTAGTTCAGGGGTGGAGACTGAAGCTTTCTTT
TRBD2	-	TRBV7-2	TRBJ2-5	CASSRSGGATETQYF	TGTGCCAGCAGCAGGAGCGGGGGGGCGACAGAGACCCAGTACTTC
-	-	TRBV30	TRBJ1-1	CAWRLYGDSTEAFF	TGTGCCTGGAGATTGTACGGGGACTCTACTGAAGCTTTCTTT
-	-	TRBV2	TRBJ1-4	CASKGRLGEKLFF	TGTGCCTCCAAGGGGCGTCTCGGAGAAAAACTGTTTTTT
-	-	TRBV4-1	TRBJ1-5	CASSQSGSNQPQHF	TGCGCCAGCAGCCAATCAGGGTCCAATCAGCCCCAGCATTTT
TRBD2	-	TRBV2	TRBJ2-3	CASSVLAGGPNTQYF	TGTGCCAGCAGTGTACTAGCGGGGGGGCCAAATACGCAGTATTTT
-	few	TRBV30	TRBJ2-7	CAWSTDSYEQYF	TGTGCCTGGAGTACAGACTCCTACGAGCAGTACTTC
-	-	TRBV5-6	TRBJ1-2	CASSYGQSRSVSFGYTF	TGTGCCAGCAGCTACGGACAGAGCAGGAGTGTGTCCTTTGGCTACACCTTC
-	-	TRBV6-6	TRBJ1-5	CASSLLGETGQPQHF	TGTGCCAGCAGCCTACTAGGGGAGACAGGTCAGCCCCAGCATTTT
-	-	TRBV29-1	TRBJ1-1	CSVRSGETGSSTEAFF	TGCAGCGTTCGGTCAGGGGAAACTGGATCTTCTACTGAAGCTTTCTTT
-	once	TRBV7-3	TRBJ2-1	CASSLLSVSEQFF	TGTGCCAGCAGCTTGCTTAGCGTGAGTGAGCAGTTCTTC
TRBD2	-	TRBV12-3/TRBV12-4	TRBJ2-1	CATRTRQYNEQFF	TGTGCCACCAGGACTAGGCAATACAATGAGCAGTTCTTC
TRBD1	-	TRBV27	TRBJ2-1	CASSLETGVFNEQFF	TGTGCCAGCAGTTTAGAGACAGGGGTTTTTAATGAGCAGTTCTTC
-	once	TRBV2	TRBJ2-5	CASKWTLQETQYF	TGTGCCAGCAAATGGACATTACAAGAGACCCAGTACTTC
-	-	TRBV7-8	TRBJ2-5	CASSLRGAGETQYF	TGTGCCAGCAGCTTACGGGGGGCGGGGGAGACCCAGTACTTC
TRBD1	-	TRBV12-5	TRBJ1-5	CASGPGTGGNQPQHF	TGTGCTAGTGGCCCCGGGACAGGGGGGAATCAGCCCCAGCATTTT
TRBD1	once	TRBV6-4	TRBJ1-5	CVSSDSAGGQPQHF	TGTGTCAGCAGTGACTCAGCAGGGGGTCAGCCCCAGCATTTT
-	-	TRBV9	TRBJ1-3	CASSVASSGYENTIYF	TGTGCCAGCAGCGTAGCGAGCTCGGGTTATGAAAACACCATATATTTT
-	-	TRBV27	TRBJ1-6	CASSLTGVLGSPLHF	TGTGCCAGCAGTTTAACGGGGGTACTAGGTTCACCCCTCCACTTT
TRBD1	few	TRBV7-9	TRBJ1-5	CASSRTGDNGQPQHF	TGTGCCAGCAGCCGGACAGGGGATAACGGTCAGCCCCAGCATTTT
-	-	TRBV3-1/TRBV3-2	TRBJ2-7	CASSHGGYEQYF	TGTGCCAGCAGCCATGGCGGCTACGAGCAGTACTTC
TRBD1	-	TRBV28	TRBJ1-2	CASSLILGQGNYGYTF	TGTGCCAGCAGTTTAATTCTGGGACAGGGGAACTATGGCTACACCTTC
-	-	TRBV4-1	TRBJ2-7	CASSQDPGGTYEQYF	TGCGCCAGCAGCCAAGATCCCGGCGGGACCTACGAGCAGTACTTC
-	-	TRBV6-6	TRBJ2-7	CASSYIGGTDRYEQYF	TGTGCCAGCAGTTACATTGGCGGGACAGATCGATACGAGCAGTACTTC
-	few	TRBV5-1	TRBJ1-2	CASSLVAGDNYGYTF	TGCGCCAGCAGCTTGGTGGCAGGGGATAACTATGGCTACACCTTC
-	once	TRBV29-1	TRBJ1-1	CSVQQGGTEAFF	TGCAGCGTCCAACAGGGTGGCACTGAAGCTTTCTTT